This TCR beta chain came from a study of blood T cell repertoires in COVID-19. Background on the study: There were acute and convalescent COVID-19 samples, and they came from the United States, Italy and Spain.

Trimming cost V 3 bases and J 4 bases, with 13 bases left between them. CDR1 and CDR2 from the germline V gene are LNHDA and SQIVND (reference sequence). This CDR3 spans 15 amino acids. Authors' processing steps: Reference gene primer amplification gave nucleated cell count estimates. Generated by immunoSEQ multiplex PCR, the TCRdb table keeps only in-frame clones and is missing some. Clonal size and the V and J genes are those of that table, whereas D and trimming came from the DNA. This table has some 120,000 clones, roughly 86% appearing once. The source of this sequence is a human donor in a cohort sampled during active COVID-19. The chain carries TRBV19 and TRBJ1-5; weak D call: TRBD1 (6 bases). Input material: peripheral blood. The CDR3 is CASSISARGNQPQHF. The DNA of the CDR3 is TGTGCCAGTAGTATCTCGGCCAGGGGTAATCAGCCCCAGCATTTT.